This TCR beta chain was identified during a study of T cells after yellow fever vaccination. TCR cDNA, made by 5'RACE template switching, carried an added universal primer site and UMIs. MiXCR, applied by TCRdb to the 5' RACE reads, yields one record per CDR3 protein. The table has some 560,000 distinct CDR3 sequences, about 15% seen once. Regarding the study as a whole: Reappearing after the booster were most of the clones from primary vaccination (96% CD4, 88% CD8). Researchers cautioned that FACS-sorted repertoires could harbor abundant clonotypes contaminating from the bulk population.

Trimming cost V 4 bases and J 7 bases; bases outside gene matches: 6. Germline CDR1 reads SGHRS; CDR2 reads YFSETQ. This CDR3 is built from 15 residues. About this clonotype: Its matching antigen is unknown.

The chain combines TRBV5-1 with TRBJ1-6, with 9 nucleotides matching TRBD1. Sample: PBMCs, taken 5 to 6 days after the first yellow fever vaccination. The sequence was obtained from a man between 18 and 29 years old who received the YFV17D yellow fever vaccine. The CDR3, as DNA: TGCGCCAGCAGCCTTTGGACAGGGGCCAATTCACCCCTCCACTTT. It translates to CASSLWTGANSPLHF.